Below are 13 T cell receptor beta chains sequenced from a single sample in a study of shared clonotypes between healthy human individuals. The repertoire was sequenced with immunoSEQ multiplex PCR; TCRdb's copy has only in-frame clones and lacks some. In the table there are some 550,000 clones, around 97% of which are singletons. The specimen sequenced was naive CD4+ T cells sorted from blood. The subset here: CD45RA+ positively selected. These TCRs come from a woman in her thirties in good health.

The rearrangement uses TRBV28 and TRBJ2-1; TRBD2 agrees at 8 bases. Germline assignment: CDR1 MDHEN and CDR2 SYDVKM. CDR3 size: 15 residues. The V segment lost 2 bases and the J segment 7 bases; nucleotides outside the gene matches: 7. The CDR3 region is CASSLSSGGSNEQFF. In DNA form, the CDR3 reads TGTGCCAGCAGTTTAAGTTCGGGAGGGTCAAATGAGCAGTTCTTC.

The chain carries TRBV19 and TRBJ2-5, with TRBD2 matching 11 bases. Judging by the DNA end, TRBJ2-7 fits better; the J call may be wrong. Germline lookup yields CDR1 LNHDA and CDR2 SQIVND (reference sequence). This CDR3 has 15 amino acids. CDR3 region: CASSPTSGMSYEQYF. CDR3 DNA sequence: TGTGCCAGTAGCCCGACTAGCGGGATGTCCTACGAGCAGTACTTC.

The rearrangement links TRBV5-1 to TRBJ1-1, with a weak D call TRBD1 (6 bases). There are 16 residues in the CDR3. Trimming stripped 4 bases from V and 0 bases from J, with 16 bases between. Germline CDR1 and CDR2: SGHRS and YFSETQ. The CDR3 DNA sequence: TGCGCCAGCAGCAGGCGCCCAGGGGATTTGAACACTGAAGCTTTCTTT. It specifies CASSRRPGDLNTEAFF.

The chain carries TRBV10-1 and TRBJ2-2, with 10 bases fitting TRBD2. Trimming at V came to 6 bases and at J to 3 bases, leaving 16 bases not matched to a gene. Looked up from germline, CDR1 is WNHNN and CDR2 is SYGVQD (reference sequence). The CDR3 runs to 19 residues. The CDR3 region is CASSASKRAGGPHTGELFF. CDR3 coding DNA: TGCGCCAGCAGCGCCTCTAAGCGAGCGGGAGGGCCGCACACCGGGGAGCTGTTTTTT.

J is TRBJ2-7 and V is TRBV6-5; 7 nucleotides line up with TRBD1. With V trimmed by 0 bases and J by 0 bases, 5 bases remained unmatched. The CDR3 sequence is 16 residues long. Per the germline V gene, CDR1 is MNHEY and CDR2 is SVGAGI. In nucleotides, the CDR3 is TGTGCCAGCAGTTACTCGGGACAGCCTAACTCCTACGAGCAGTACTTC. It yields the protein CASSYSGQPNSYEQYF.

This clone was counted once. This chain joins TRBV18 and TRBJ2-2; 8 nucleotides line up with TRBD1. The CDR3 extends over 15 amino acids. Per germline, CDR1 KGHSH and CDR2 LQKENI. Losses at the gene ends were 5 bases for V and 1 base for J; bases not matched to a gene: 3. The DNA for the CDR3 is TGTGCCAGCTCAATGGGGACAGGGAACACCGGGGAGCTGTTTTTT. Protein: CASSMGTGNTGELFF.

Of note for this clone: Within the sample, other DNA sequences also encode this same CDR3. This chain links TRBV5-1 with TRBJ2-1; 7 bases are a match to TRBD2. V shed 1 base, J shed 0 bases, and the junction held 1 base outside the gene matches. Per the germline V gene, CDR1 is SGHRS and CDR2 is YFSETQ. This CDR3 has 15 residues. The CDR3 DNA is TGCGCCAGCAGCTTGACGGGAGGCTCCTACAATGAGCAGTTCTTC. It specifies CASSLTGGSYNEQFF.

The CDR3, as DNA: TGTGCCAGCAGCTTAGGAGGGTTGACTAGCGGGAGGGCCTGGGGATACGAGCAGTACTTC. It encodes CASSLGGLTSGRAWGYEQYF. This chain connects TRBV7-8 to TRBJ2-7; 14 nucleotides line up with TRBD2. The CDR3 extends over 20 amino acids. Trimming took 1 base from V and 4 from J; bases not matched to a gene: 15. Germline values: CDR1 SGHVS, CDR2 FQNEAQ.

The chain uses TRBV11-2 and TRBJ1-1, with unresolved D. The CDR3 is 14 amino acids. The V and J ends lost 3 bases and 2 bases respectively, with 10 bases between them. Germline-derived CDR1 and CDR2 are SGHAT and FQNNGV. CDR3 in amino acids: CASSFNQANTEAFF. CDR3 nucleotides: TGTGCCAGCAGCTTTAACCAGGCCAACACTGAAGCTTTCTTT.

The rearrangement links TRBV6-6 to TRBJ2-4, with D tentatively TRBD2 (5 bases). The germline gives CDR1 MNHNY, CDR2 SVGAGI (reference sequence). This CDR3 comprises 14 residues. The V gene lost 2 bases and the J gene lost 0 bases, with 5 bases spanning the gap. CDR3 loop: CASSYGLAKNIQYF. In DNA, the CDR3 is TGTGCCAGCAGTTACGGACTAGCCAAAAACATTCAGTACTTC.

The chain's CDR3 is CASSLDYRLDLTNNEQFF. The CDR3 DNA sequence: TGTGCCAGCAGCTTAGATTACAGGCTAGATCTCACGAACAATGAGCAGTTCTTC. The chain employs TRBV11-2 and TRBJ2-1; D is possibly TRBD1 (5 bases). CDR1 SGHAT and CDR2 FQNNGV come from the germline V gene. The CDR3 consists of 18 residues. Trimming removed 0 bases at V and 5 bases at J, with 20 bases between.

A single count supports this clone. V is TRBV15 and J is TRBJ2-7; tentatively, D is TRBD2 (5 bases). This CDR3 spans 20 amino acids. The V end was cut by 0 bases, the J end by 6 bases, with 30 bases between. Germline CDR1 and CDR2: LNHNV and YYDKDF (reference sequence). This CDR3 reads CATSRDVVVRDRRRAAEQYF. The DNA of the CDR3 is TGTGCCACCAGCAGAGATGTCGTCGTAAGAGACCGAAGGCGGGCCGCCGAGCAGTACTTC.

The chain carries TRBV29-1 and TRBJ2-1; tentative D call: TRBD2 (5 bases). Germline V gene data show CDR1 as SQVTM and CDR2 as ANQGSEA. CDR3 size: 12 residues. V lost 7 bases and J 8 bases, leaving 15 bases between the germline ends. The CDR3 DNA reads TGCAGCGCAAACGAGGGTCAGGATGAGCAGTTCTTC. Amino acid sequence: CSANEGQDEQFF.